The clone carrying this TCR beta chain was observed a few times. The source of the sample is a study of T-cell memory formation after mild COVID-19. Per germline, CDR1 MNHEY and CDR2 SVGEGT. Trimming cost V 7 bases and J 5 bases, with 9 bases left between them. There are 12 residues in the CDR3. TCRdb re-derived calls from the 5' RACE reads in MiXCR, one entry per CDR3 protein. Here the sample spans 250,000 to 350,000 distinct CDR3 sequences, roughly 15% being singletons. This receptor was identified in a man aged 18-30 years who had mild COVID-19 (a few samples of this study predate the infection). Cell type and time point are not known. The chain employs TRBV6-2 or TRBV6-3 and TRBJ1-5; D not certain. The sample taken for sequencing was PBMCs or a T cell subset sorted from them (not recorded which). The CDR3 sequence is CASKGADQPQHF. CDR3 nucleotides: TGTGCCAGCAAAGGCGCGGATCAGCCCCAGCATTTT.